This T cell receptor (beta chain) originates from a study of response to subunit inactivated influenza vaccine. Points from the study as a whole: The authors proposed limited new T cell recruitment per seasonal influenza vaccination.

Each CDR3 protein gets one entry after TCRdb re-called the RT-PCR reads with MiXCR. The sample has 500,000 or so distinct CDR3 sequences, 9.5% to 12% seen once. V dropped 4 bases and J dropped 7; count of bases not matched to a gene: 10. This CDR3 contains 17 residues. This clonotype has more than one count but fewer than ten. Its antigen is as yet unknown. J is TRBJ2-5 and V is TRBV12-3 or TRBV12-4; TRBD2 agrees at 15 bases. Sequenced material: PBMCs from blood, taken 40 to 50 days after vaccination. This TCR was sampled from a man in his fifties who received an inactivated influenza vaccine. The CDR3 here is CASSSGTSGGPLGTQYF. In nucleotides, the CDR3 is TGTGCCAGCAGTTCCGGGACTAGCGGGGGGCCTCTTGGGACCCAGTACTTC.